These T cell receptor beta chains were read from a single sample in a study of cytomegalovirus exposure and HLA in healthy donors. Sequenced by immunoSEQ multiplex PCR; TCRdb stores in-frame clones only, minus some. In the table there are roughly 280,000 clones, 65% to 90% of which are singletons. Material: PBMCs. The origin of the receptors is a woman aged 18 to 35 in good health and CMV-seronegative. Each CDR3 is given with its conserved first and last residue. Each record gives: J gene, V gene, D gene, CDR3 protein. D genes are given only for firm matches.

J gene: TRBJ1-3
V gene: TRBV28
D gene: NA
CDR3 protein: CASSLGKSGGNTIYF

J gene: TRBJ2-1
V gene: TRBV4-1
D gene: TRBD2
CDR3 protein: CASSQYVAGQSYNEQFF

J gene: TRBJ1-1
V gene: TRBV10-1
D gene: NA
CDR3 protein: CASSEARGGTEAFF

J gene: TRBJ2-5
V gene: TRBV5-1
D gene: TRBD2
CDR3 protein: CASSLGLAGEGETQYF

J gene: TRBJ1-3
V gene: TRBV30
D gene: NA
CDR3 protein: CAWNRRQLGNTIYF

J gene: TRBJ1-5
V gene: TRBV4-3
D gene: TRBD1
CDR3 protein: CASSQDVAGGSNQPQHF

J gene: TRBJ2-7
V gene: TRBV6-1
D gene: NA
CDR3 protein: CASSEVPGVGHEQYF

J gene: TRBJ2-7
V gene: TRBV11-2
D gene: NA
CDR3 protein: CASSLWVKIVRGSYEQYF

J gene: TRBJ1-2
V gene: TRBV11-3
D gene: TRBD1
CDR3 protein: CASRSGTGLSGGYTF

J gene: TRBJ2-5
V gene: TRBV5-4
D gene: NA
CDR3 protein: CASSKEYQETQYF

J gene: TRBJ2-1
V gene: TRBV4-3
D gene: NA
CDR3 protein: CASSRWTTGGRNEQFF

J gene: TRBJ1-1
V gene: TRBV7-6
D gene: TRBD1
CDR3 protein: CASSSRTGNTEAFF

J gene: TRBJ2-7
V gene: TRBV7-2
D gene: TRBD2
CDR3 protein: CASSIRLAGAYEQYF

J gene: TRBJ1-6
V gene: TRBV28
D gene: TRBD1
CDR3 protein: CASRSGTVIYNSPLHF

J gene: TRBJ1-5
V gene: TRBV10-3
D gene: TRBD1
CDR3 protein: CAISAGGGGNQPQHF

J gene: TRBJ1-5
V gene: TRBV9
D gene: NA
CDR3 protein: CASSVTAGQPQHF

J gene: TRBJ1-1
V gene: TRBV2
D gene: NA
CDR3 protein: CASKGLRVENTEAFF

J gene: TRBJ1-2
V gene: TRBV28
D gene: TRBD1
CDR3 protein: CASSKGQGADGYTF

J gene: TRBJ2-6
V gene: TRBV30
D gene: TRBD1
CDR3 protein: CATGAGANVLTF

J gene: TRBJ2-7
V gene: TRBV6-5
D gene: NA
CDR3 protein: CASSFSGVPYEQYF

J gene: TRBJ1-2
V gene: TRBV18
D gene: TRBD1
CDR3 protein: CASSFDRGNGGYTF

J gene: TRBJ2-7
V gene: TRBV5-4
D gene: NA
CDR3 protein: CASSTSRQDYEQYF

J gene: TRBJ2-3
V gene: TRBV10-3
D gene: NA
CDR3 protein: CAISESYQGNTDTQYF

J gene: TRBJ1-6
V gene: TRBV15
D gene: NA
CDR3 protein: CATSRAAGGSSSYNSPLHF

J gene: TRBJ2-3
V gene: TRBV6-4
D gene: TRBD2
CDR3 protein: CATAAASGKSTDTQYF

J gene: TRBJ2-5
V gene: TRBV5-6
D gene: NA
CDR3 protein: CASSSAVQGVKTQYF

J gene: TRBJ1-5
V gene: TRBV13
D gene: NA
CDR3 protein: CASSLAGGNQPQHF

J gene: TRBJ1-5
V gene: TRBV6-6
D gene: NA
CDR3 protein: CASRREGNQPQHF

J gene: TRBJ1-2
V gene: TRBV6-4
D gene: NA
CDR3 protein: CASSDRGSYGYTF

J gene: TRBJ2-7
V gene: TRBV4-1
D gene: TRBD1
CDR3 protein: CASSSVGQGYEQYF

J gene: TRBJ1-6
V gene: TRBV27
D gene: NA
CDR3 protein: CASSLSGGRDNSPLHF

J gene: TRBJ2-2
V gene: TRBV13
D gene: TRBD2
CDR3 protein: CASSAGVGTGELFF

J gene: TRBJ2-5
V gene: TRBV27
D gene: TRBD2
CDR3 protein: CASSFQRGRDETQYF

J gene: TRBJ1-4
V gene: TRBV6-1
D gene: NA
CDR3 protein: CASRTQGEKLFF

J gene: TRBJ1-5
V gene: TRBV6-1
D gene: NA
CDR3 protein: CASSETASGNQPQHF

J gene: TRBJ2-7
V gene: TRBV5-4
D gene: NA
CDR3 protein: CASSAASGFFYEQYF

J gene: TRBJ1-5
V gene: TRBV30
D gene: NA
CDR3 protein: CAWSVVGVQPQHF

J gene: TRBJ1-2
V gene: TRBV2
D gene: NA
CDR3 protein: CASSPERGNYGYTF

J gene: TRBJ1-1
V gene: TRBV7-9
D gene: TRBD1
CDR3 protein: CASSLVGQGFAEAFF

J gene: TRBJ1-2
V gene: TRBV15
D gene: NA
CDR3 protein: CATSIREELYGYTF

J gene: TRBJ2-3
V gene: TRBV9
D gene: NA
CDR3 protein: CASSSTRGSTDTQYF

J gene: TRBJ2-7
V gene: TRBV29-1
D gene: TRBD1
CDR3 protein: CSPPWKGQSYEQYF

J gene: TRBJ1-5
V gene: TRBV5-1
D gene: NA
CDR3 protein: CASSLGTGNQPQHF

J gene: TRBJ2-7
V gene: TRBV25-1
D gene: NA
CDR3 protein: CASSEMGDPAFGEQYF

J gene: TRBJ2-5
V gene: TRBV5-1
D gene: NA
CDR3 protein: CASSYSETQYF

J gene: TRBJ2-5
V gene: TRBV6-5
D gene: TRBD2
CDR3 protein: CASTQGRGGFKTQYF

J gene: TRBJ1-5
V gene: TRBV30
D gene: NA
CDR3 protein: CAWSLRGGERNQPQHF

J gene: TRBJ2-5
V gene: TRBV5-1
D gene: TRBD1
CDR3 protein: CASSRGQGQETQYF

J gene: TRBJ1-5
V gene: TRBV27
D gene: NA
CDR3 protein: CASSLGGAGNQPQHF

J gene: TRBJ1-4
V gene: TRBV18
D gene: NA
CDR3 protein: CASSQRGEEKLFF

J gene: TRBJ1-1
V gene: TRBV6-5
D gene: NA
CDR3 protein: CASSNTGTEDTEAFF

J gene: TRBJ2-7
V gene: TRBV27
D gene: TRBD2
CDR3 protein: CASSFPPALSGGQKRYEQYF

J gene: TRBJ2-7
V gene: TRBV5-1
D gene: NA
CDR3 protein: CASSAPGVEQYF

J gene: TRBJ2-3
V gene: TRBV5-1
D gene: TRBD1
CDR3 protein: CASSRTTGATDTQYF

J gene: TRBJ1-5
V gene: TRBV25-1
D gene: NA
CDR3 protein: CASSAQGNQPQHF

J gene: TRBJ2-1
V gene: TRBV28
D gene: NA
CDR3 protein: CASSPAGTKDNEQFF

J gene: TRBJ1-5
V gene: TRBV4-1
D gene: NA
CDR3 protein: CASSQVLNQPQHF

J gene: TRBJ2-1
V gene: TRBV5-1
D gene: TRBD2
CDR3 protein: CASSFRLAGASYNEQFF

J gene: TRBJ1-4
V gene: TRBV28
D gene: NA
CDR3 protein: CASSFRGPNEKLFF